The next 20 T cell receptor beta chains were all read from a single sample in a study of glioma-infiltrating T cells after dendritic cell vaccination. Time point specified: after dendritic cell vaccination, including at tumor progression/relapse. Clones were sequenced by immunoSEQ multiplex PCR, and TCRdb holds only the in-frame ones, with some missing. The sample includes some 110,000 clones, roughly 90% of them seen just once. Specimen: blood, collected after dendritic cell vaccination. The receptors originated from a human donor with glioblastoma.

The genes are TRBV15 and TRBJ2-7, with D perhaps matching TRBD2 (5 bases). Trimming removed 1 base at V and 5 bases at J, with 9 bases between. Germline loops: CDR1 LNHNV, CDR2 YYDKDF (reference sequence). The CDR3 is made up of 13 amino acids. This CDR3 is CATSRVMEDEQYF. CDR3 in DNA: TGTGCCACCAGCAGAGTAATGGAGGACGAGCAGTACTTC.

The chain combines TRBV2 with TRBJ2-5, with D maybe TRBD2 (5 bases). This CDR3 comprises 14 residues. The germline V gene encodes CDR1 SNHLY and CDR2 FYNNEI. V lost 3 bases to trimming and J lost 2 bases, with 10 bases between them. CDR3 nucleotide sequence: TGTGCCAGCAGTGACTCTAGCCCACAAGAGACCCAGTACTTC. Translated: CASSDSSPQETQYF.

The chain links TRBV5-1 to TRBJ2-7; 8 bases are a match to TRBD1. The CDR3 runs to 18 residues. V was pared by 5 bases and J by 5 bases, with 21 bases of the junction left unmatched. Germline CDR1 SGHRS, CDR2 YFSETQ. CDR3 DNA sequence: TGCGCCAGCAGTCGAACTAGTTTTCGGCGGAGGGGACAGGACGAGCAGTACTTC. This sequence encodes CASSRTSFRRRGQDEQYF.

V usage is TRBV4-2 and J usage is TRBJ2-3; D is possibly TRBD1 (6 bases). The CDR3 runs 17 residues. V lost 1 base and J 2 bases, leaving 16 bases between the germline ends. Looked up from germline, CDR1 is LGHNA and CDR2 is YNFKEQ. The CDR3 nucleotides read TGTGCCAGCAGCCAAGTCCCCAGGGGCTGGGACACAGATACGCAGTATTTT. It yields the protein CASSQVPRGWDTDTQYF.

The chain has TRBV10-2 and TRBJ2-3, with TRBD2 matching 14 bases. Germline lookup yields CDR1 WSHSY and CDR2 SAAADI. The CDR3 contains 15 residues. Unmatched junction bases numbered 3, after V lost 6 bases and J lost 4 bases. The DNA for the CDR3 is TGCGCCAGCAGGGGACTAGCGGGGGACTCAGATACGCAGTATTTT. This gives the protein CASRGLAGDSDTQYF.

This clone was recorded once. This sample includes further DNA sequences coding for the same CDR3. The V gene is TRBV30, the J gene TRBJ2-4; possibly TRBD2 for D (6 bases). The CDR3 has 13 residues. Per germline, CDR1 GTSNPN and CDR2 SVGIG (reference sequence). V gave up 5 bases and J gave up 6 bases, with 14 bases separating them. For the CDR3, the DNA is TGTGCCTGGGGGAGGACGGGGTCAAACATTCAGTACTTC. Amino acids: CAWGRTGSNIQYF.

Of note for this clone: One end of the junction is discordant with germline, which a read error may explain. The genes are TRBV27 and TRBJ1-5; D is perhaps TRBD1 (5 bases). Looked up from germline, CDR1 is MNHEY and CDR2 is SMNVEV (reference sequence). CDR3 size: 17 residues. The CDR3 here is CASSLKPAGYSNQPQHF. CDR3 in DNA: TGCGCCAGCAGTCTTAAGCCGGCAGGGTATAGCAATCAGCCCCAGCATTTT.

The CDR3 region is CASNEQGWAYEQYF. The DNA of the CDR3 is TGCGCCAGCAACGAACAGGGGTGGGCCTACGAGCAGTACTTC. This sequence joins TRBV10-2 and TRBJ2-7; 7 nucleotides match TRBD1. The ends lost 7 bases at V and 2 bases at J; junction bases unmatched: 8. This CDR3 region has 14 residues. From germline, CDR1 is WSHSY and CDR2 SAAADI.

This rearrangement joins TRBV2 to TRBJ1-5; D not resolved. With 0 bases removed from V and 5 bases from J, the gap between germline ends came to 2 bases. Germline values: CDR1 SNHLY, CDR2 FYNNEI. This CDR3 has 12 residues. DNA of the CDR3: TGTGCCAGCAGTGAAGCCTATCAGCCCCAGCATTTT. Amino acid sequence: CASSEAYQPQHF.

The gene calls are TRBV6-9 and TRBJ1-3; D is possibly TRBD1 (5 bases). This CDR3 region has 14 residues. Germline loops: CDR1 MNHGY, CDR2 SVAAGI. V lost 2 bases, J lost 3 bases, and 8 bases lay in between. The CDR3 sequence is CASSYTTVGNTIYF. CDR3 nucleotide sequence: TGTGCCAGCAGTTATACGACAGTTGGAAACACCATATATTTT.

In DNA, the CDR3 is TGTGCCAGCGCGGCTAGCCCAAACTACGAGCAGTACTTC. Translation gives CASAASPNYEQYF. V is TRBV2 and J is TRBJ2-7, with a possible D match to TRBD2 (5 bases). V lost 8 bases to trimming and J lost 3 bases, with 14 bases between them. Germline CDR1 and CDR2: SNHLY and FYNNEI. The CDR3 length is 13 residues.

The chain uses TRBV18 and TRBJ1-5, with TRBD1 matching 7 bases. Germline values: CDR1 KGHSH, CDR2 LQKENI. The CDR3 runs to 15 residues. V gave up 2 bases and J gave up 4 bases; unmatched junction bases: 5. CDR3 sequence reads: CASSPTGASNQPQHF. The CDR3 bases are TGTGCCAGCTCACCAACAGGGGCTAGTAATCAGCCCCAGCATTTT.

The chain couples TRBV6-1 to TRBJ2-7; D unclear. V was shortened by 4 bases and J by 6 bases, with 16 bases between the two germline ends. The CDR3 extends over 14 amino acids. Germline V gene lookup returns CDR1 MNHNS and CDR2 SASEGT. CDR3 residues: CASSGRWQVGEQYF. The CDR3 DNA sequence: TGTGCCAGCAGTGGACGGTGGCAGGTAGGCGAGCAGTACTTC.

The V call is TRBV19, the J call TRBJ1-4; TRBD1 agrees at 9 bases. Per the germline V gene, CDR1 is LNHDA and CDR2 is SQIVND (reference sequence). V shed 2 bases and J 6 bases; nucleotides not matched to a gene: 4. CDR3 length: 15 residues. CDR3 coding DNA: TGTGCCAGTAGTATAACGAGGACAGGGGATGAAAAACTGTTTTTT. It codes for CASSITRTGDEKLFF.

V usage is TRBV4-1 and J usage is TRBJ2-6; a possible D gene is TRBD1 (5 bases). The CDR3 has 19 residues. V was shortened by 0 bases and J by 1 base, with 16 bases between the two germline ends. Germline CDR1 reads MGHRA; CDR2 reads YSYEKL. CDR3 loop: CASSQDKGPAKSGANVLTF. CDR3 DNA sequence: TGCGCCAGCAGCCAAGACAAGGGGCCAGCTAAGTCTGGGGCCAACGTCCTGACTTTC.

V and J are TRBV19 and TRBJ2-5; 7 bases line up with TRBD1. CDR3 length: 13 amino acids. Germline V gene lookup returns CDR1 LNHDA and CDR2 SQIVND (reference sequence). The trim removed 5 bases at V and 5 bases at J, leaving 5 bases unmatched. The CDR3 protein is CASSEQQGETQYF. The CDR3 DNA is TGTGCCAGTAGTGAACAACAGGGGGAGACCCAGTACTTC. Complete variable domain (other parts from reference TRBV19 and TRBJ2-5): DGGITQSPKYLFRKEGQNVTLSCEQNLNHDAMYWYRQDPGQGLRLIYYSQIVNDFQKGDIAEGYSVSREKKESFPLTVTSAQKNPTAFYLCASSEQQGETQYFGPGTRLLVL.

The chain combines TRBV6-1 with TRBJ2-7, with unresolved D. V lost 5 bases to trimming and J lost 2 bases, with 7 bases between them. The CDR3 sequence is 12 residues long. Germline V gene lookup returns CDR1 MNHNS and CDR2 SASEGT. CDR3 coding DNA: TGTGCCAGCAGTTTCCCCGCCTACGAGCAGTACTTC. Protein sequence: CASSFPAYEQYF.

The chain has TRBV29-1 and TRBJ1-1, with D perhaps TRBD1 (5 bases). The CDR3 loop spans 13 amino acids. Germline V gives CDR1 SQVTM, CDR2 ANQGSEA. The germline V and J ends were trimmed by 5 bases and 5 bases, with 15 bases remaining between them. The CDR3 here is CSVLPGGWTEAFF. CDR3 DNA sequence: TGCAGCGTTCTACCCGGGGGTTGGACTGAAGCTTTCTTT.

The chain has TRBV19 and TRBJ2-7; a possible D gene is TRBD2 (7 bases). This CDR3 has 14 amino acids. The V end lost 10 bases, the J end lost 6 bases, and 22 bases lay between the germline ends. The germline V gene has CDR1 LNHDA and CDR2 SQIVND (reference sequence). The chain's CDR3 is CATTSGAGVGEQYF. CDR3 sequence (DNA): TGTGCCACAACGAGCGGGGCAGGGGTGGGCGAGCAGTACTTC.

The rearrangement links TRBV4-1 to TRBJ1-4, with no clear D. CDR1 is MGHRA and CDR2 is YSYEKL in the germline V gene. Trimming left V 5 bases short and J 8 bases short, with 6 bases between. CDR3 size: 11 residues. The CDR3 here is CASSTQEKLFF. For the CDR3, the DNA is TGCGCCAGCAGCACCCAGGAAAAACTGTTTTTT.